A selection of T cell receptor beta chains follows, all from one sample in a study of cytomegalovirus exposure and HLA in healthy donors. Repertoires were generated with immunoSEQ multiplex PCR, while TCRdb's copy carries only in-frame clones and drops some. The sample consists of 95,000 to 150,000 clones, around 82% of them appearing once. Sequenced: PBMCs. These receptors all come from a man aged 40-50 years in good health and CMV-seronegative. Each CDR3 is given with its conserved first and last residue. D genes are given only for firm matches. For some rows the clone size is stated as once, few or many, or as a class when expanded; others skip it.

size	D	V	J	DNA	CDR3
-	-	TRBV18	TRBJ1-5	TGTGCCAGCTCACCTCCCACAGGTCTTAGCAATCAGCCCCAGCATTTT	CASSPPTGLSNQPQHF
-	-	TRBV6-1	TRBJ1-4	TGTGCCAGCAGTGAAGCGGCCCAGGACACAACTAATGAAAAGCTGTTTTTT	CASSEAAQDTTNEKLFF
-	-	TRBV5-4	TRBJ1-2	TGTGCCAGCAGCTTGGATTTCGTATATGGCTACACCTTC	CASSLDFVYGYTF
-	TRBD1	TRBV5-1	TRBJ2-1	TGCGCCAGCAGCCCAAAACAGGGGGAGAGGGATGAGCAGTTCTTC	CASSPKQGERDEQFF
once	TRBD1	TRBV19	TRBJ1-6	TGTGCCAGTAGTACGTCCGGGACAGAGAATTCACCCCTCCACTTT	CASSTSGTENSPLHF
-	TRBD1	TRBV6-1	TRBJ1-1	TGTGCCAGCAGAACAGGGGGCACTGAAGCTTTCTTT	CASRTGGTEAFF
-	TRBD1	TRBV9	TRBJ1-1	TGTGCCAGCAGCGTAGCGGGGGACAGGGGCACTGAAGCTTTCTTT	CASSVAGDRGTEAFF
-	TRBD1	TRBV7-9	TRBJ1-1	TGTGCCAGCAGCCCAGGAACAGGACAGGTGGCTTTCTTT	CASSPGTGQVAFF
-	-	TRBV5-1	TRBJ2-7	TGCGCCAGCAGCTTAGTTTGGCGGGTAAGGGTGTCCTACGAGCAGTACTTC	CASSLVWRVRVSYEQYF
-	-	TRBV6-5	TRBJ1-6	TGTGCCAGCAGTTACGGGGGGGCCTATAATTCACCCCTCCACTTT	CASSYGGAYNSPLHF
-	-	TRBV7-2	TRBJ1-2	TGTGCCAGCAGCTTTGTAAACTCAGGGAATGGCTACACCTTC	CASSFVNSGNGYTF
-	TRBD1	TRBV7-9	TRBJ1-2	TGTGCCAGCAGCTTAGAAGGGCAGGGGGCCCGATGGGACTATGGCTACACCTTC	CASSLEGQGARWDYGYTF
-	TRBD1	TRBV6-1	TRBJ1-5	TGTGCCAGCAGTTCCCAGGGGACAGCGAATCAGCCCCAGCATTTT	CASSSQGTANQPQHF
-	-	TRBV6-5	TRBJ1-4	TGTGCCAGCAAAGGGGCAGAAAATGAAAAACTGTTTTTT	CASKGAENEKLFF
-	-	TRBV7-2	TRBJ1-5	TGTGCCAGCAGCCCCCGGACTGGGAATCAGCCCCAGCATTTT	CASSPRTGNQPQHF
few	-	TRBV2	TRBJ1-5	TGTGCCAGCAGTCTAGGGGGAGTACTTCAGCCCCAGCATTTT	CASSLGGVLQPQHF
-	-	TRBV18	TRBJ1-5	TGTGCCAGCTCACAAAACTCGGACATCACCGTTCAGCCCCAGCATTTT	CASSQNSDITVQPQHF
-	TRBD1	TRBV4-3	TRBJ1-1	TGCGCCAGCAGCCAAAAACAGGGGGCCATGAACACTGAAGCTTTCTTT	CASSQKQGAMNTEAFF
-	TRBD1	TRBV7-3	TRBJ2-2	TGTGCCAGCAGTAGGGACAGATCCGCCGGGGAGCTGTTTTTT	CASSRDRSAGELFF
once	TRBD1	TRBV7-2	TRBJ1-2	TGTGCCAGCAGCTTCAATCGCCGGGACAGCTATGGCTACACCTTC	CASSFNRRDSYGYTF